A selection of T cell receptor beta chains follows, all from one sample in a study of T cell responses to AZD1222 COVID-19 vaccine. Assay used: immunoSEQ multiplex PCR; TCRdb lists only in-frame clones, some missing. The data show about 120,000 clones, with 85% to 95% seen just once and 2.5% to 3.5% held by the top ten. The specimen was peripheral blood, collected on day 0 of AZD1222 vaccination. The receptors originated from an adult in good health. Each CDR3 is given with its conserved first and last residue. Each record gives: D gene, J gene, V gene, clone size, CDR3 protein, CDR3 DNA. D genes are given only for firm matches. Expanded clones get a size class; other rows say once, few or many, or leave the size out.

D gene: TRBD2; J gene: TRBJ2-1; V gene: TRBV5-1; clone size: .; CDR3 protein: CASRLADYNEQFF; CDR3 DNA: TGCGCCAGCAGACTAGCGGACTACAATGAGCAGTTCTTC
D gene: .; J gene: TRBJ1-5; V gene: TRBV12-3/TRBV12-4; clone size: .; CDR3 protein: CASSFAHDQPQHF; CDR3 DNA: TGTGCCAGCAGTTTCGCCCATGATCAGCCCCAGCATTTT
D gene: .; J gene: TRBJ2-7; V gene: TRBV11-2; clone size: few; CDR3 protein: CASSLSREQYF; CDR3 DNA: TGTGCCAGCAGCTTATCGCGAGAGCAGTACTTC
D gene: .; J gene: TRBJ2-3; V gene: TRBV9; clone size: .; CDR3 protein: CASSVAPYWGDTQYF; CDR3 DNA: TGTGCCAGCAGCGTAGCACCTTACTGGGGAGATACGCAGTATTTT
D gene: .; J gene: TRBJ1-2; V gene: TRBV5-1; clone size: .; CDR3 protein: CASSLTSGVSYGYTF; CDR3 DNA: TGCGCCAGCAGCTTGACATCAGGGGTCTCCTATGGCTACACCTTC
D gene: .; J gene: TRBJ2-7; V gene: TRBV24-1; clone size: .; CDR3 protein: CATSDMTGPYEQYF; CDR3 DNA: TGTGCCACCAGTGACATGACAGGCCCCTACGAGCAGTACTTC
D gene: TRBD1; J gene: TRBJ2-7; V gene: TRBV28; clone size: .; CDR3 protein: CASSETGGIYEQYF; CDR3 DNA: TGTGCCAGCAGTGAGACAGGGGGGATTTACGAGCAGTACTTC
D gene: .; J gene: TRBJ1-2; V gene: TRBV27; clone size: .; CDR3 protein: CASSPLSLDGYTF; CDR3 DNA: TGTGCCAGCAGCCCCCTAAGTCTGGATGGCTACACCTTC
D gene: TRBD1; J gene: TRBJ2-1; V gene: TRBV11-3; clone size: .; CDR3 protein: CASSSGGSSNEQFF; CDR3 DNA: TGTGCCAGCAGCTCAGGGGGCTCTAGCAATGAGCAGTTCTTC
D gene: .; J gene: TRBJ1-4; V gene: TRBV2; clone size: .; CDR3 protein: CASSDMSKLFF; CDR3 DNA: TGTGCCAGCAGTGACATGTCTAAACTGTTTTTT
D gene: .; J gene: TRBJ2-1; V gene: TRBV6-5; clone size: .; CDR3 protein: CASSYEPRSSYNEQFF; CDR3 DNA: TGTGCCAGCAGTTACGAACCGCGGAGCTCCTACAATGAGCAGTTCTTC
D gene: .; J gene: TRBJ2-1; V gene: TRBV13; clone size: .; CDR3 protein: CASSPSGLAHNEQFF; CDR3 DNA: TGTGCCAGCAGCCCATCGGGACTCGCACACAATGAGCAGTTCTTC
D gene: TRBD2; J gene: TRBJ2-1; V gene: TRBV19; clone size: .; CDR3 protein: CASRFSGGGNEQFF; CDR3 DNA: TGTGCCAGCAGATTTAGCGGGGGCGGCAATGAGCAGTTCTTC
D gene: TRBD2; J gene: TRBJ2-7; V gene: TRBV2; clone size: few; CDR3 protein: CASRIGLAGAGEQYF; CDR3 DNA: TGTGCCAGCAGGATCGGACTAGCGGGAGCCGGCGAGCAGTACTTC
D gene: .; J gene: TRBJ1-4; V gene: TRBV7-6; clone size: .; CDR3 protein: CASSLAPGEDEKLFF; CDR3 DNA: TGTGCCAGCAGCTTAGCCCCAGGGGAGGATGAAAAACTGTTTTTT
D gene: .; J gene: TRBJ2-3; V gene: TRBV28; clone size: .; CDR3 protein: CASSGVGTDTQYF; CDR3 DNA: TGTGCCAGCAGTGGGGTCGGTACAGATACGCAGTATTTT
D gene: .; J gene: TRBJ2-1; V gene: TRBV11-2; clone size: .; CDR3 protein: CASRNSNEQFF; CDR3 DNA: TGTGCCAGCCGCAACTCCAATGAGCAGTTCTTC
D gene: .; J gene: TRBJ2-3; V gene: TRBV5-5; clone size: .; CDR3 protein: CASSLPGPRDTDTQYF; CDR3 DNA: TGTGCCAGCAGCCTACCGGGTCCCAGGGACACAGATACGCAGTATTTT
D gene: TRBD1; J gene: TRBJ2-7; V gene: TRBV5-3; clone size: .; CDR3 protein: CARRKTGGREQYF; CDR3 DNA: TGTGCCAGAAGAAAGACAGGGGGGCGAGAGCAGTACTTC
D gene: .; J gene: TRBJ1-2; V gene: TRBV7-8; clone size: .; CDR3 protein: CASSLGNYGYTF; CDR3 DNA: TGTGCCAGCAGCTTAGGAAACTATGGCTACACCTTC
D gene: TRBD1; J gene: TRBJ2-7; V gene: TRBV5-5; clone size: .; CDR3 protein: CASSRPGQGLYEQYF; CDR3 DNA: TGTGCCAGCAGCCGACCGGGACAGGGACTCTACGAGCAGTACTTC
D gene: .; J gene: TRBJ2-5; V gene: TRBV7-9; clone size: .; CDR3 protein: CASSLNSQETQYF; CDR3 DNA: TGTGCCAGCAGCTTAAACAGTCAAGAGACCCAGTACTTC
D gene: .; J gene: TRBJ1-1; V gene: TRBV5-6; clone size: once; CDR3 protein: CASSPHSLLAGTEAFF; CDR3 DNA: TGTGCCAGCAGCCCGCACTCCCTCCTGGCGGGCACTGAAGCTTTCTTT
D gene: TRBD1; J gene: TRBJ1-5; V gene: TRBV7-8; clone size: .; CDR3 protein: CASSQGGQGYQPQHF; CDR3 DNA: TGTGCCAGCAGCCAGGGGGGACAGGGCTATCAGCCCCAGCATTTT
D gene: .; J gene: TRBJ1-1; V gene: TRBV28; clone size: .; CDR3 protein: CASSLGYREAFF; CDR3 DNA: TGTGCCAGCAGTTTAGGTTACAGGGAAGCTTTCTTT
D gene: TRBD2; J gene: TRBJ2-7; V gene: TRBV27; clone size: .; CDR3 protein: CASSSGLAAYEQYF; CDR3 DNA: TGTGCCAGCAGTTCGGGACTAGCGGCCTACGAGCAGTACTTC
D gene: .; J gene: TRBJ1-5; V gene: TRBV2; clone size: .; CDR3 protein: CAGSREGSNQPQHF; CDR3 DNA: TGTGCCGGAAGCAGGGAGGGGAGCAATCAGCCCCAGCATTTT
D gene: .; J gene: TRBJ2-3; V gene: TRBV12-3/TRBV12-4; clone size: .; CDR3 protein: CASSIVNTDTQYF; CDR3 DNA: TGTGCCAGCAGCATAGTGAACACAGATACGCAGTATTTT
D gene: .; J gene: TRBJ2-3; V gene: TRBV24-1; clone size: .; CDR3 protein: CATSDGQVADTQYF; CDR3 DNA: TGTGCCACCAGTGATGGTCAGGTTGCAGATACGCAGTATTTT
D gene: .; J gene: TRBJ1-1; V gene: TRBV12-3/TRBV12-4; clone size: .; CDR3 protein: CASSLRLGLEAFF; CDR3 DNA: TGTGCCAGCAGTTTACGGTTGGGACTAGAAGCTTTCTTT
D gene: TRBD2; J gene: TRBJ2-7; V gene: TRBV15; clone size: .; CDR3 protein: CATSRRGGSSYEQYF; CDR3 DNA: TGTGCCACCAGCCGGCGGGGGGGGAGCTCCTACGAGCAGTACTTC
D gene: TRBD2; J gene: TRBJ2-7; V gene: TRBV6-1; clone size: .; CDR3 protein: CASSEASGSSYEQYF; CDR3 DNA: TGTGCCAGCAGTGAGGCTAGCGGTAGCTCCTACGAGCAGTACTTC
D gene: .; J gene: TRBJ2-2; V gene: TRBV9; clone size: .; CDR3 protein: CASSVPPNTGELFF; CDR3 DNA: TGTGCCAGCAGCGTACCTCCGAACACCGGGGAGCTGTTTTTT
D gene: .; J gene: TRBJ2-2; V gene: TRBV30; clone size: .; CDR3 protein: CAWSEGLNTGELFF; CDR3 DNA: TGTGCCTGGAGTGAGGGCTTAAACACCGGGGAGCTGTTTTTT
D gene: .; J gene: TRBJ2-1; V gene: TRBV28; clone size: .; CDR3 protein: CASSLNYNEQFF; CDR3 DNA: TGTGCCAGCAGTCTCAACTACAATGAGCAGTTCTTC
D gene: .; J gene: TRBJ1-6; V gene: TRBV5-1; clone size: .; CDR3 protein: CASSSMQGGSKGGVLHF; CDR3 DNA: TGCGCCAGCAGTTCTATGCAAGGAGGTTCCAAGGGGGGTGTCCTCCACTTT
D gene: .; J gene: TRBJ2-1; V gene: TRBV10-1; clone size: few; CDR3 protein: CASSESGAGVDNEQFF; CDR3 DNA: TGCGCCAGCAGTGAGTCGGGGGCGGGAGTCGACAATGAGCAGTTCTTC
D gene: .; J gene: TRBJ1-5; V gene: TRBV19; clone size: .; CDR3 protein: CASSIEGFGNQPQHF; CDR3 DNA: TGTGCCAGTAGTATAGAGGGTTTCGGCAATCAGCCCCAGCATTTT
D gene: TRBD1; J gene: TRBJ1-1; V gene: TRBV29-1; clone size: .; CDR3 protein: CSVEARPGQGNTEAFF; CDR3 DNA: TGCAGCGTTGAAGCCCGGCCGGGACAGGGAAACACTGAAGCTTTCTTT
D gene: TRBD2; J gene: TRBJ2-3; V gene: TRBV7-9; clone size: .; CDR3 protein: CASSLSREGFWGDTQYF; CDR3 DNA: TGTGCCAGCAGCTTAAGCCGGGAGGGCTTCTGGGGGGATACGCAGTATTTT
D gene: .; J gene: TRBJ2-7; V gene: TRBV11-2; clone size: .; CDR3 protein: CASSLASFPGQAREEQYF; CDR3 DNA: TGTGCCAGCAGCTTAGCATCCTTCCCGGGGCAAGCAAGGGAGGAGCAGTACTTC
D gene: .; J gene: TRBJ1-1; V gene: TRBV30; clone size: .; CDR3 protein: CAWSPGGAEAFF; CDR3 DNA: TGTGCCTGGAGCCCCGGGGGAGCTGAAGCTTTCTTT
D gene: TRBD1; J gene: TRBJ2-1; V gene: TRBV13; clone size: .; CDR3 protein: CASSLGRARGLIYEQFF; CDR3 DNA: TGTGCCAGCAGCTTAGGGAGGGCCAGGGGGCTTATCTATGAGCAGTTCTTC
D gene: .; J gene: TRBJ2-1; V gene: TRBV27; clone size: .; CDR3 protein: CASFSLFGNEQFF; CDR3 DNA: TGTGCCAGCTTCTCTCTCTTCGGTAATGAGCAGTTCTTC
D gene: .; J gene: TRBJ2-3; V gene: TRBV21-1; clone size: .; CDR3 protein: CASSTRGYTDTQYF; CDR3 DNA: TGTGCCAGCAGCACGAGGGGGTACACAGATACGCAGTATTTT
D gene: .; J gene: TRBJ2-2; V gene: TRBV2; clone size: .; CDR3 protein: CASSVEITGELFF; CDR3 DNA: TGTGCCAGCAGTGTCGAAATCACCGGGGAGCTGTTTTTT
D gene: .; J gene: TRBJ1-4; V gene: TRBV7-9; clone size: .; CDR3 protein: CASSLGRKLFF; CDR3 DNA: TGTGCCAGCAGCTTGGGGAGGAAACTGTTTTTT
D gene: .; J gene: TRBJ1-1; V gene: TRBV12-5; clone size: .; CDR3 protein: CASGPSTGLSNTEAFF; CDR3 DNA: TGTGCTAGTGGTCCGTCGACAGGACTATCAAACACTGAAGCTTTCTTT
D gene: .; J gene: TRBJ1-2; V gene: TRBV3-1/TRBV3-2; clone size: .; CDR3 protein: CASSQVGYRGYTF; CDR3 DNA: TGTGCCAGCAGCCAAGTAGGTTATCGGGGCTACACCTTC
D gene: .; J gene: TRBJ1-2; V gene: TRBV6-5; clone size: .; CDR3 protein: CASSYSPSSYHGYTF; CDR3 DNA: TGTGCCAGCAGTTACTCGCCATCGTCGTACCATGGCTACACCTTC
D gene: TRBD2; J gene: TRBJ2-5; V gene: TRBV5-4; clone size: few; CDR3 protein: CASSLVAGLAGQEETQYF; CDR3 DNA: TGTGCCAGCAGCTTGGTGGCGGGACTAGCGGGACAAGAAGAGACCCAGTACTTC
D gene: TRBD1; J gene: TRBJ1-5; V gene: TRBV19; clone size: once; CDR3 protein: CASSIFGTGTYQPQHF; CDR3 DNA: TGTGCCAGTAGTATTTTCGGGACAGGGACGTATCAGCCCCAGCATTTT
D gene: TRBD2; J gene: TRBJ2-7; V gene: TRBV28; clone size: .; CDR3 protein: CASSTSGRVEQYF; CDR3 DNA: TGTGCCAGCAGTACTAGCGGGAGGGTGGAGCAGTACTTC
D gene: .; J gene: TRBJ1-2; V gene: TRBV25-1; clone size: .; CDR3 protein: CASRQGPSYGYTF; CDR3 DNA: TGTGCCAGCAGACAGGGACCAAGCTATGGCTACACCTTC
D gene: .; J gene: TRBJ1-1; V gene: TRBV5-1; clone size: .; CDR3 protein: CASSLYSPNTEAFF; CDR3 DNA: TGCGCCAGCAGCTTGTACAGCCCGAACACTGAAGCTTTCTTT